This T cell receptor beta chain was identified in a study of response to subunit inactivated influenza vaccine. With respect to this clonotype: The antigen remains unidentified.

The germline CDR1 and CDR2 sequences are SGHRS and YFSETQ. V dropped 0 bases and J dropped 2 bases, with 11 bases sitting between them. This CDR3 spans 15 amino acids. Study conclusions and caveats: The authors proposed limited new T cell recruitment per seasonal influenza vaccination.

TCRdb reprocessed the RT-PCR reads with MiXCR, giving one entry per CDR3 protein. The profile shows 500,000 or so distinct CDR3 sequences, approximately 16% of them singletons. This specimen consisted of CD4+ T cells sorted from PBMCs, obtained around 25 months after vaccination. This chain joins TRBV5-1 and TRBJ2-5, with D perhaps TRBD1 (6 bases). This TCR was recovered from a man aged 50 to 69 who received an inactivated influenza vaccine. This CDR3 is CASSLGSGAQETQYF. The DNA for the CDR3 is TGCGCCAGCAGCTTGGGATCAGGGGCGCAAGAGACCCAGTACTTC.